Listed here is a single T cell receptor (beta chain). Its antigen remains unknown. Time point here: pretreatment peripheral blood. Between the trimmed V and J ends, which lost 4 bases and 8 bases, there was a span of 20 bases. Germline-derived CDR1 and CDR2 are WNHNN and SYGVQD (reference sequence). This CDR3 is built from 16 residues. This specimen belongs to a study of PD-L1 blockade in urothelial cancer. About the study: Atezolizumab therapy began for patients at some point between 2013 and 2015, dosed at 1,200 mg intravenously every 3 weeks. Median T cell yield per blood sample was about 150,000 cells. Overall study findings and caveats: Below-median pretreatment blood TCR clonality predicted better survival.

Here immunoSEQ multiplex PCR was the method, and the copy in TCRdb shows in-frame clones only, minus some. The sample contains fewer than 60,000 clones, roughly 80% of which appear only once. This sample comprised PBMCs, obtained around atezolizumab (anti-PD-L1) treatment. The gene calls are TRBV10-1 and TRBJ2-2; tentatively, D is TRBD1 (6 bases). The clonotype was recovered from a man aged 65 to 85 with urothelial cancer. CDR3 in DNA: TGCGCCAGCAGTGCTCCCGGGACACAGAGTATGGGGGAGCTGTTTTTT. Residues: CASSAPGTQSMGELFF.